The clone carrying this TCR beta chain was counted a single time. Antigen specificity is unknown. CDR1 is SGHNT and CDR2 is YYREEE in the germline V gene (reference sequence). The CDR3 runs 14 residues. Between the trimmed V and J ends, which lost 3 bases and 2 bases, there was a span of 8 bases. The data derive from a study of a mutant IDH1 vaccine in newly diagnosed glioma. As for the study in general: Either 4-6 weeks after radiotherapy alone or alongside temozolomide, vaccination was begun. Patients were pretreated with radiotherapy, temozolomide, or both, mostly both.

The time point was: week 5, during vaccination. All doses held 300 ug of mutant IDH1 20-mer peptide, with topical imiquimod. The repertoire was sequenced with immunoSEQ multiplex PCR; TCRdb's copy has only in-frame clones and lacks some. The table shows tens of thousands of clones, with approximately 79% occurring only once. This specimen was PBMCs, taken from a glioma patient whose treatment included an IDH1 peptide vaccine. This clonotype was obtained from a woman aged 45-65 years with glioma. The chain is built from TRBV5-4 and TRBJ2-2, with unresolved D. CDR3: CASSWELNTGELFF. The CDR3 coding sequence is TGTGCCAGCAGCTGGGAATTAAACACCGGGGAGCTGTTTTTT.